These 8 T cell receptor beta chains share one sample of origin, sequenced in a study of beta chain features in type 1 diabetes. Expressed TCRB transcripts were sequenced because the entire RNA isolate underwent reverse transcription. Some clones are missing from TCRdb's copy, which holds only in-frame ones; the method was immunoSEQ multiplex PCR. The repertoire has under 950,000 clones, roughly 15% of them found once; the top ten carry 0.023%. Material for sequencing was naive CD4+ T cells from blood. These receptors all come from a woman aged 18 to 35 in good health.

This clone came up a few times. The genes are TRBV5-1 and TRBJ2-5; a weak D match, TRBD2 (5 bases). V was shortened by 0 bases and J by 1 base, with 13 bases between the two germline ends. This CDR3 comprises 16 residues. Germline V CDR1 and CDR2: SGHRS, YFSETQ. CDR3 DNA: TGCGCCAGCAGCTTGGGGCTAGCCAACTTCCAAGAGACCCAGTACTTC. Translating gives CASSLGLANFQETQYF.

The chain combines TRBV11-2 with TRBJ2-5, with 10 positions matching TRBD2. Germline CDR1 and CDR2: SGHAT and FQNNGV. The CDR3 spans 16 residues. The V segment lost 1 base and the J segment 6 bases; nucleotides outside the gene matches: 8. CDR3 nucleotide sequence: TGTGCCAGCAGCTTAGCTCCTAGCGGGAGTTTGAAGACCCAGTACTTC. It encodes CASSLAPSGSLKTQYF.

On this clone: Other DNA sequences in the same sample also yield this CDR3. The V call is TRBV20-1, the J call TRBJ2-2, with a weak D call TRBD2 (5 bases). Trimming pared 4 bases from V and 5 bases from J, leaving 5 bases between. The CDR3 has 11 residues. CDR1 is DFQATT, CDR2 SNEGSKA, per germline (reference sequence). This chain's CDR3 is CSATGTGELFF. The CDR3 nucleotides read TGCAGTGCTACGGGGACCGGGGAGCTGTTTTTT.

Only a few counts were recorded for this clone. The chain combines TRBV10-3 with TRBJ2-4, with unresolved D. The V gene lost 3 bases and the J gene lost 11 bases, with 8 bases spanning the gap. The CDR3 is 11 residues long. The germline V gene encodes CDR1 ENHRY and CDR2 SYGVKD. The DNA of the CDR3 is TGTGCCATCAGTGATGGGTACTTTCAGTACTTC. Its translation: CAISDGYFQYF.

This clone was counted between two and nine times. The chain recombines TRBV14 with TRBJ2-7; 7 nucleotides match TRBD2. V trimming: 4 bases; J trimming: 3 bases; junction bases outside the gene matches: 6. CDR3 length equals 14 residues. Germline CDR1 reads SGHDN; CDR2 reads FVKESK. The CDR3 coding sequence is TGTGCCAGCAGCCCGACTAGCTATAGCTACGAGCAGTACTTC. Protein: CASSPTSYSYEQYF.

The V and J genes are TRBV25-1 and TRBJ2-5; D may be TRBD2 (6 bases). Trimming removed 2 bases from V and 2 bases from J, with 9 bases in between. The CDR3 has 14 amino acids. The germline V gene encodes CDR1 MGHDK and CDR2 SYGVNS. The CDR3 region is CASSEPGRQETQYF. CDR3 coding DNA: TGTGCCAGCAGTGAACCCGGGAGACAAGAGACCCAGTACTTC.

This clone showed up just a few times. The rearrangement joins TRBV5-1 to TRBJ2-3; 7 positions match TRBD2. V shed 1 base, J shed 3 bases, and the junction held 2 bases outside the gene matches. The CDR3 spans 14 residues. The germline gives CDR1 SGHRS, CDR2 YFSETQ. Written as DNA, the CDR3 is TGCGCCAGCAGCTTGAGCGGGATAACAGATACGCAGTATTTT. Translation gives CASSLSGITDTQYF.

This clone was found a few times. The chain has TRBV2 and TRBJ2-1; 8 nucleotides align to TRBD2. The J segment lost 10 bases and the V segment lost 3 bases, leaving 11 bases of the junction unmatched. The CDR3 totals 15 residues. Germline CDR1 reads SNHLY; CDR2 reads FYNNEI. CDR3 sequence: CASSDIGGRRGEQFF. Here the CDR3 DNA reads TGTGCCAGCAGTGACATTGGCGGGAGGCGGGGAGAGCAGTTCTTC.